These T cell receptor beta chains were read from a single sample in a study of CD8 T cells in ankylosing spondylitis. Using its own MiXCR run on the 5' RACE reads, TCRdb lists one record per CDR3 protein. The sample yields around 330,000 distinct CDR3 sequences, around 10% seen once. Sequenced sample: blood, either unsorted or a sorted T cell fraction (not recorded which). The receptors were sampled from a female donor with ankylosing spondylitis or in good health (not recorded which). Each CDR3 is given with its conserved first and last residue. The D gene is left open where the match is weak. A row's size may be missing; if present it is once, few, many or a size class.

D gene	clone size	V gene	J gene	CDR3 protein	CDR3 DNA
-	-	TRBV5-1	TRBJ2-7	CASNLPGQAFEQYF	TGCGCCAGCAACCTACCCGGGCAGGCCTTCGAGCAGTACTTC
-	-	TRBV6-1	TRBJ1-6	CASVHPRGANSPLHF	TGTGCCAGCGTCCATCCCCGAGGGGCGAATTCACCCCTCCACTTT
-	many	TRBV20-1	TRBJ2-4	CSARDPALRELAKNIQYF	TGCAGTGCTAGAGATCCGGCCCTGAGGGAATTAGCCAAAAACATTCAGTACTTC
-	many	TRBV12-3/TRBV12-4	TRBJ2-1	CASSFEGSGYYEQFF	TGTGCCAGCAGTTTTGAAGGTTCGGGTTATTATGAGCAGTTCTTC
-	-	TRBV6-1	TRBJ1-1	CASKLQGNTEAFF	TGTGCCAGCAAGCTACAGGGGAACACTGAAGCTTTCTTT
TRBD1	-	TRBV6-2/TRBV6-3	TRBJ1-5	CASSKTGVGQPQHF	TGTGCCAGCAGCAAAACAGGGGTTGGTCAGCCCCAGCATTTT
TRBD1	-	TRBV27	TRBJ2-5	CASREWTGIETQYF	TGTGCCAGCAGGGAATGGACAGGGATAGAGACCCAGTACTTC
TRBD2	-	TRBV7-2	TRBJ2-7	CASSLASSGAPYEQYF	TGTGCCAGCAGCTTAGCCTCTAGCGGGGCTCCGTACGAGCAGTACTTC
-	many	TRBV7-9	TRBJ1-5	CASSKAGNQPQHF	TGTGCCAGCAGTAAGGCAGGGAATCAGCCCCAGCATTTT
TRBD1	many	TRBV11-1	TRBJ2-5	CASSLDRGRQETQYF	TGTGCCAGCAGTCTGGACAGGGGGCGGCAAGAGACCCAGTACTTC
TRBD1	-	TRBV7-8	TRBJ2-1	CASSPDRGRQFF	TGTGCCAGCAGCCCGGACAGGGGGCGTCAGTTCTTC
TRBD1	many	TRBV4-2	TRBJ1-1	CASSQGQGLNTEAFF	TGTGCCAGCAGCCAAGGACAGGGGTTGAACACTGAAGCTTTCTTT
TRBD1	few	TRBV7-2	TRBJ1-2	CASSPRQGSSYGYTF	TGTGCCAGCAGCCCCCGACAGGGTTCGAGCTATGGCTACACCTTC
-	-	TRBV20-1	TRBJ2-3	CSASRRGPFTDTQYF	TGCAGTGCTAGTAGGCGGGGGCCTTTCACAGATACGCAGTATTTT
TRBD1	-	TRBV7-9	TRBJ1-2	CASSLDRDRVLF	TGTGCCAGCAGCCTCGACCGGGACAGGGTTCTCTTC
-	few	TRBV12-3/TRBV12-4	TRBJ1-3	CASSTPEYSGNTIYF	TGTGCCAGCAGTACCCCGGAGTACTCTGGAAACACCATATATTTT
TRBD2	-	TRBV3-1	TRBJ2-3	CASSPGWPGGSTDTQYF	TGTGCCAGCAGCCCCGGTTGGCCGGGGGGGAGCACAGATACGCAGTATTTT
TRBD2	many	TRBV6-5	TRBJ2-1	CASSYLAGGYNEQFF	TGTGCCAGCAGTTATTTAGCGGGGGGATACAATGAGCAGTTCTTC
-	many	TRBV7-2	TRBJ1-1	CASSFHTEAFF	TGTGCCAGCAGCTTCCACACTGAAGCTTTCTTT
-	few	TRBV20-1	TRBJ2-4	CSALPLGAKNIQYF	TGCAGTGCCCTACCACTTGGGGCCAAAAACATTCAGTACTTC